Each of the 23 T cell receptor beta chains below was sequenced from the same sample in a study of T cell responses to AZD1222 COVID-19 vaccine. Assay: immunoSEQ multiplex PCR; the TCRdb copy retains only in-frame clones and omits some. The repertoire holds about 110,000 clones, with roughly 84% as singletons. The source material was peripheral blood, sampled on day 0 of AZD1222 vaccination. These receptors were obtained from an adult in good health.

The chain couples TRBV6-1 to TRBJ1-3, with D unclear. The CDR3 is 15 amino acids. Trimming shortened V by 3 bases and J by 0 bases, and 9 bases separated the two germline ends. From germline, CDR1 is MNHNS and CDR2 SASEGT. This chain's CDR3 is CASSDDDRSGNTIYF. The CDR3 bases are TGTGCCAGCAGTGACGACGACCGCTCTGGAAACACCATATATTTT.

This clone was seen a handful of times. The chain joins TRBV7-8 to TRBJ1-4; D gene unclear. Trimming shortened V by 1 base and J by 6 bases, and 12 bases separated the two germline ends. CDR3 length: 15 amino acids. In germline, CDR1 is SGHVS, CDR2 FQNEAQ. The CDR3 DNA reads TGTGCCAGCAGCTTAGGTCGCCGACGGGATGAAAAACTGTTTTTT. Translation gives CASSLGRRRDEKLFF.

The genes are TRBV28 and TRBJ2-1; TRBD1 is a possible D gene (5 bases). CDR3 length: 15 residues. CDR1 is MDHEN, CDR2 SYDVKM, per germline. The ends were cut back, 2 bases at V and 3 bases at J, with 11 bases in the middle. The CDR3 DNA reads TGTGCCAGCAGTTTAGGTGGACAATACTACAATGAGCAGTTCTTC. Protein sequence: CASSLGGQYYNEQFF.

The V call is TRBV30, the J call TRBJ2-7; no clear D gene. V shed 0 bases and J shed 6 bases, with 12 bases lying between them. Germline V gene lookup returns CDR1 GTSNPN and CDR2 SVGIG (reference sequence). This CDR3 has 13 residues. The CDR3 DNA is TGTGCCTGGAGTGTAAACGCGCGAGCCGAGCAGTACTTC. Translating it yields CAWSVNARAEQYF.

The chain has TRBV3-1 (or the pseudogene TRBV3-2) and TRBJ2-2; D not certain. Germline V gene sequence: CDR1 LGHDT, CDR2 YNNKEL (reference sequence). CDR3 length equals 17 residues. Trimming took 3 bases from V and 4 from J, leaving 18 bases between them. In nucleotides, the CDR3 is TGTGCCAGCAGCCACACCGCCCTTCTCACCGGCACCGGGGAGCTGTTTTTT. It specifies CASSHTALLTGTGELFF.

The gene calls are TRBV30 and TRBJ2-7, with D uncertain. Germline lookup yields CDR1 GTSNPN and CDR2 SVGIG (reference sequence). V was clipped by 3 bases and J by 0 bases, with 12 bases between them. The CDR3 is 14 amino acids. The CDR3 loop is CAWSAVLGSYEQYF. In DNA, the CDR3 is TGTGCCTGGAGCGCCGTCTTGGGCTCCTACGAGCAGTACTTC.

J is TRBJ1-5 and V is TRBV7-9, with a tentative D call TRBD1 (5 bases). The ends were cut back, 0 bases at V and 5 bases at J, with 8 bases in the middle. This CDR3 comprises 14 residues. CDR1 and CDR2 from the germline V gene are SEHNR and FQNEAQ (reference sequence). CDR3 DNA: TGTGCCAGCAGCTTAGCGGGGCAGCATCAGCCCCAGCATTTT. Residues: CASSLAGQHQPQHF.

The rearrangement links TRBV28 to TRBJ2-7, with 10 bases lining up with TRBD1. Germline V gene sequence: CDR1 MDHEN, CDR2 SYDVKM. The ends lost 0 bases at V and 3 bases at J; junction bases unmatched: 8. The CDR3 has 17 residues. CDR3 residues: CASSLWPLDRGDYEQYF. The CDR3, as DNA: TGTGCCAGCAGTTTATGGCCTCTGGACAGGGGGGACTACGAGCAGTACTTC.

As to this clone: A junction boundary mismatches the germline segment, possibly from a read error. The chain employs TRBV19 and TRBJ2-7; D tentatively fits TRBD1 or TRBD2 (7 bases each). Looked up from germline, CDR1 is LNHDA and CDR2 is SQIVND (reference sequence). The CDR3 is 16 amino acids. CDR3 nucleotide sequence: TGTGCTAGTAGTATATTGGGAGGGGGCAGCTCCTACGAGCAGTACTTC. Its translation is CASSILGGGSSYEQYF.

CDR3 amino acids: CAGRLAGDNEQFF. The CDR3 DNA is TGTGCCGGGAGACTAGCCGGTGACAATGAGCAGTTCTTC. This chain uses TRBV28 with TRBJ2-1; 7 bases line up with TRBD2. The CDR3 has 13 residues. The ends lost 11 bases at V and 5 bases at J; junction bases unmatched: 9. Per germline, CDR1 MDHEN and CDR2 SYDVKM.

The gene calls are TRBV18 and TRBJ1-1; 7 bases fit TRBD1. The CDR3 totals 14 residues. Germline V gene lookup returns CDR1 KGHSH and CDR2 LQKENI. With 2 bases clipped from V and 3 bases from J, the junction kept 3 bases outside the gene matches. The CDR3 here is CASSPAGGDTEAFF. The CDR3 nucleotides read TGTGCCAGCTCACCAGCAGGGGGTGACACTGAAGCTTTCTTT.

This clone came up once. V is TRBV6-2 or TRBV6-3 and J is TRBJ2-1, with TRBD1 matching over 10 bases. The CDR3 spans 20 residues. The ends lost 2 bases at V and 1 base at J; junction bases unmatched: 14. Germline values: CDR1 MNHEY, CDR2 SVGEGT. This CDR3 is CASSYNPGTGAVGSYNEQFF. DNA of the CDR3: TGTGCCAGCAGTTACAATCCCGGGACAGGGGCCGTTGGGTCCTACAATGAGCAGTTCTTC.

The V call is TRBV5-1, the J call TRBJ1-1; tentative D call: TRBD1 (6 bases). Deletions cut 6 bases from V and 3 bases from J, with 15 bases between. CDR1 is SGHRS and CDR2 is YFSETQ in the germline V gene. This CDR3 has 14 amino acids. The CDR3 DNA reads as TGCGCCAGCACTCGAGGCCCAGGGGACACTGAAGCTTTCTTT. As protein: CASTRGPGDTEAFF.

This sequence joins TRBV12-3 or TRBV12-4 and TRBJ1-5; tentatively, D is TRBD1 (6 bases). Trimming cost V 8 bases and J 4 bases, with 12 bases left between them. This CDR3 spans 13 amino acids. The CDR3 region has the DNA TGTGCCAGCTGCAGGGGTAGTAATCAGCCCCAGCATTTT. As protein: CASCRGSNQPQHF.

The chain is built from TRBV28 and TRBJ1-2; no firm D call. Germline V gene sequence: CDR1 MDHEN, CDR2 SYDVKM. The V end lost 2 bases, the J end lost 5 bases, and 12 bases lay between the germline ends. The CDR3 sequence is 14 residues long. CDR3 DNA sequence: TGTGCCAGCAGTTTACCGTCCCTGGTATATGGCTACACCTTC. Translating it yields CASSLPSLVYGYTF.

CDR3 amino acids: CASSYRTTGNTEAFF. Written as DNA, the CDR3 is TGTGCCAGCAGTTACCGAACCACAGGGAACACTGAAGCTTTCTTT. The chain uses TRBV6-5 and TRBJ1-1, with TRBD1 as a possible D gene (5 bases). This CDR3 is built from 15 residues. Between the trimmed V and J ends, which lost 2 bases and 1 base, there was a span of 11 bases. Germline V gives CDR1 MNHEY, CDR2 SVGAGI.

J is TRBJ2-7 and V is TRBV2, with 8 nucleotides matching TRBD1. The CDR3 runs to 14 residues. V trimming: 5 bases; J trimming: 0 bases; junction bases outside the gene matches: 3. The V gene's germline CDR1 is SNHLY and CDR2 FYNNEI. The CDR3 DNA reads as TGTGCCAGCAGTAGGGGACAGGTCTCCTACGAGCAGTACTTC. This gives the protein CASSRGQVSYEQYF.

CDR3 residues: CASSIEVSSGVSYEQYF. CDR3 sequence (DNA): TGTGCCAGTAGTATAGAGGTATCTAGCGGGGTCTCCTACGAGCAGTACTTC. V gene TRBV19 combines with J gene TRBJ2-7; 9 bases agree with TRBD2. In germline, CDR1 is LNHDA, CDR2 SQIVND (reference sequence). Losses at the gene ends were 0 bases for V and 0 bases for J; bases not matched to a gene: 6. This CDR3 has 17 residues.

The chain joins TRBV5-6 to TRBJ2-2; 7 bases line up with TRBD1. The V segment lost 1 base and the J segment 3 bases; nucleotides outside the gene matches: 3. Germline V gives CDR1 SGHDT, CDR2 YYEEEE. CDR3 size: 15 residues. As DNA, the CDR3 is TGTGCCAGCAGCTTGACAGGGGCGGACACCGGGGAGCTGTTTTTT. Its protein product is CASSLTGADTGELFF.

This chain connects TRBV7-2 to TRBJ1-1, with D possibly matching TRBD1 (5 bases). CDR3 size: 15 residues. Germline assignment: CDR1 SGHTA and CDR2 FQGNSA. Trimming pared 2 bases from V and 4 bases from J, leaving 14 bases between. The CDR3, as DNA: TGTGCCAGCAGCTTATGGCAGGGATCGGGCACTGAAGCTTTCTTT. It codes for CASSLWQGSGTEAFF. Using reference TRBV7-2 and TRBJ1-1 for the parts outside the CDR3, the full variable domain is GAGVSQSPSNKVTEKGKDVELRCDPISGHTALYWYRQSLGQGLEFLIYFQGNSAPDKSGLPSDRFSAERTGGSVSTLTIQRTQQEDSAVYLCASSLWQGSGTEAFFGQGTRLTVV.

V usage is TRBV6-1 and J usage is TRBJ2-7; 12 positions match TRBD1. CDR1 and CDR2 from the germline V gene are MNHNS and SASEGT. J lost 6 bases, V lost 2 bases, and 5 bases had no gene match. The CDR3 runs 15 residues. The CDR3, as DNA: TGTGCCAGCAGTGAACCCGGGACAGGGGGCCTCGAGCAGTACTTC. Translation: CASSEPGTGGLEQYF.

The chain links TRBV2 to TRBJ1-1; a weak D match, TRBD1 (5 bases). The germline CDR1 and CDR2 sequences are SNHLY and FYNNEI. This CDR3 comprises 14 residues. V was trimmed by 2 bases and J by 5 bases, leaving 12 bases between them. The CDR3 DNA sequence: TGTGCCAGCAGTGAATTGGGTGAGGGGACTGAAGCTTTCTTT. It is translated as CASSELGEGTEAFF.

The chain recombines TRBV3-1 (or the pseudogene TRBV3-2) with TRBJ2-1; no reliable D call. From germline, CDR1 is LGHDT and CDR2 YNNKEL (reference sequence). Between the trimmed V and J ends, which lost 4 bases and 0 bases, there was a span of 10 bases. The CDR3 is 15 residues long. CDR3 sequence (DNA): TGTGCCAGCAGCCCTCTACGGCTCTCCTACAATGAGCAGTTCTTC. It encodes CASSPLRLSYNEQFF.